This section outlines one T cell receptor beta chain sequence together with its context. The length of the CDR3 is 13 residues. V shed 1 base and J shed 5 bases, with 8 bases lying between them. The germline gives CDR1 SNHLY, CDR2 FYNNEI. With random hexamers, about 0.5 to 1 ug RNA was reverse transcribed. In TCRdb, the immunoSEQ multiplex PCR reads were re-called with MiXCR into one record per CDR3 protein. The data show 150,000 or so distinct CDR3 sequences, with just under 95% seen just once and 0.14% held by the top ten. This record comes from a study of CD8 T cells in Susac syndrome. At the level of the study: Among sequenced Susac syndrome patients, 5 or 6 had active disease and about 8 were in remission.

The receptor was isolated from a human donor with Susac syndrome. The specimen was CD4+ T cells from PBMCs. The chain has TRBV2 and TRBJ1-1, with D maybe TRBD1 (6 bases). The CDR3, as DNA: TGTGCCAGCAGTGAAGACAGGGTGACTGAAGCTTTCTTT. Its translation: CASSEDRVTEAFF. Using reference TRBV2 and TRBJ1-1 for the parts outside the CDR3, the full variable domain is EPEVTQTPSHQVTQMGQEVILRCVPISNHLYFYWYRQILGQKVEFLVSFYNNEISEKSEIFDDQFSVERPDGSNFTLKIRSTKLEDSAMYFCASSEDRVTEAFFGQGTRLTVV.